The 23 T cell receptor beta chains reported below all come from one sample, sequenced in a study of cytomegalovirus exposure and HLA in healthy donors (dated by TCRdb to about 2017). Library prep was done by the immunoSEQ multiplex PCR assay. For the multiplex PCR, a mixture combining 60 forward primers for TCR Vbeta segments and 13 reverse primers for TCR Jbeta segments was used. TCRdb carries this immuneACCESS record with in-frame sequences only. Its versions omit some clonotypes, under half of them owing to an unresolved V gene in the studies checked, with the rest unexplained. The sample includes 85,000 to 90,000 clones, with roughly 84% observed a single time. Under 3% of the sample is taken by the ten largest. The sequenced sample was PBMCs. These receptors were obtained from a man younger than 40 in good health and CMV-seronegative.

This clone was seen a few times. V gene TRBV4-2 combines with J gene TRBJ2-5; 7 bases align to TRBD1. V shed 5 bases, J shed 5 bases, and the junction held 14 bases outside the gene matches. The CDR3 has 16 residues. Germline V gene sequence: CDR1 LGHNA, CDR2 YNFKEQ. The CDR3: CASSARQGEVRETQYF. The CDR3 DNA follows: TGTGCCAGCAGCGCGCGACAGGGAGAGGTGAGGGAGACCCAGTACTTC.

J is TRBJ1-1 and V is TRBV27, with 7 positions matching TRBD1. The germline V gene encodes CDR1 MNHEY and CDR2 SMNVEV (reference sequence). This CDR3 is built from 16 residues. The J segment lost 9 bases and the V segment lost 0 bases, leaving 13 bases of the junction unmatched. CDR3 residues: CASSLSGTAYLGKAFF. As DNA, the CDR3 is TGTGCCAGCAGTTTATCTGGGACAGCATACCTAGGAAAAGCTTTCTTT.

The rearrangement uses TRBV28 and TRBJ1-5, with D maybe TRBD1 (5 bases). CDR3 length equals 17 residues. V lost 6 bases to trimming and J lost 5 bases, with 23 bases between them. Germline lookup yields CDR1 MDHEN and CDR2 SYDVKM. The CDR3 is CASRHRLGLDNYQPQHF. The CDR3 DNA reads TGTGCCAGCAGGCACCGTCTGGGACTCGATAATTATCAGCCCCAGCATTTT.

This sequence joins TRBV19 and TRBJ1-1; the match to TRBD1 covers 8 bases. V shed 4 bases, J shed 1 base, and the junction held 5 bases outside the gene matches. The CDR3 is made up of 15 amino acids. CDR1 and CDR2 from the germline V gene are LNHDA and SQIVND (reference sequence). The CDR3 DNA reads TGTGCCAGTAGTAATATAGGACAGGGGAACACTGAAGCTTTCTTT. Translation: CASSNIGQGNTEAFF.

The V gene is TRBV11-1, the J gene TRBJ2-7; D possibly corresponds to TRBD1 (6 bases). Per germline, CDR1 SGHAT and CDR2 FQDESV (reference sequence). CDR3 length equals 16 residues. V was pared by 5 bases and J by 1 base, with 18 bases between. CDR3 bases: TGTGCCAGCAGCGGCAGGGGCAGTGGTGCATCCTACGAGCAGTACTTC. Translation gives CASSGRGSGASYEQYF.

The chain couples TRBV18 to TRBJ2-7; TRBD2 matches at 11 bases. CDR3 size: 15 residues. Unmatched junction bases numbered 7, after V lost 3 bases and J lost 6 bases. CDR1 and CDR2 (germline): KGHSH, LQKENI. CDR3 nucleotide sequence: TGTGCCAGCTCACCCCCTAGCGGGGGGTTCTCCGAGCAGTACTTC. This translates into CASSPPSGGFSEQYF.

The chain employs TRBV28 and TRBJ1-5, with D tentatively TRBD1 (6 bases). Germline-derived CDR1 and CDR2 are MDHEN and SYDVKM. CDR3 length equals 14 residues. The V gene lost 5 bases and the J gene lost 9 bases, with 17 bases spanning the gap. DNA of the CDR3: TGTGCCAGCAGTATAACAGGGCTACTTAGGCCCCAGCATTTT. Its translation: CASSITGLLRPQHF.

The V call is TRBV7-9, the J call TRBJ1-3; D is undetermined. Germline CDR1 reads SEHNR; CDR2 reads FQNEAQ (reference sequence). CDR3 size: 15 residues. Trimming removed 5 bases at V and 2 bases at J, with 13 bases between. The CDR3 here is CASSHTLAPGNTIYF. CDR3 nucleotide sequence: TGTGCCAGCAGCCATACCTTGGCACCTGGAAACACCATATATTTT.

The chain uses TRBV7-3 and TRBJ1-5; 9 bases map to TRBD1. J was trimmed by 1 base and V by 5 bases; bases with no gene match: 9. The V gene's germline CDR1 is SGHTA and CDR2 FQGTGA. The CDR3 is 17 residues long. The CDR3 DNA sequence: TGTGCCAGCAGCCTCGACAGGGGGGTTTGGAGCAATCAGCCCCAGCATTTT. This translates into CASSLDRGVWSNQPQHF.

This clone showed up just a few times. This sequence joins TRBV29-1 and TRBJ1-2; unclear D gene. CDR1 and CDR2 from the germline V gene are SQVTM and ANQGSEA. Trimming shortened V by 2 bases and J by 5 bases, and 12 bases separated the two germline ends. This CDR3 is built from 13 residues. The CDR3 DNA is TGCAGCGTTGAACCCCCAGGTGGATATGGCTACACCTTC. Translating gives CSVEPPGGYGYTF. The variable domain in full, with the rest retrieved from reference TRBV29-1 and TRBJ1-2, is SAVISQKPSRDICQRGTSLTIQCQVDSQVTMMFWYRQQPGQSLTLIATANQGSEATYESGFVIDKFPISRPNLTFSTLTVSNMSPEDSSIYLCSVEPPGGYGYTFGSGTRLTVV.

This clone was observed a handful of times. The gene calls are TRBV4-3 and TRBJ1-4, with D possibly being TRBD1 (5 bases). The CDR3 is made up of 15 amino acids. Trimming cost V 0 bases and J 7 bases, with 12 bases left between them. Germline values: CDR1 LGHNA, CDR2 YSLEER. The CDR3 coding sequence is TGCGCCAGCAGCCAAGATGGGGCGAGGAGTGAAAAACTGTTTTTT. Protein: CASSQDGARSEKLFF.

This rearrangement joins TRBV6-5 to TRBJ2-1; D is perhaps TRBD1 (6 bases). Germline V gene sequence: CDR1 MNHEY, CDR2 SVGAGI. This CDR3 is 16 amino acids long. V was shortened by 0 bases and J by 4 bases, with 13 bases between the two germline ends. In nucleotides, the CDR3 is TGTGCCAGCAGTTACTCCAGGGGCCGTAGGTACAATGAGCAGTTCTTC. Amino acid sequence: CASSYSRGRRYNEQFF.

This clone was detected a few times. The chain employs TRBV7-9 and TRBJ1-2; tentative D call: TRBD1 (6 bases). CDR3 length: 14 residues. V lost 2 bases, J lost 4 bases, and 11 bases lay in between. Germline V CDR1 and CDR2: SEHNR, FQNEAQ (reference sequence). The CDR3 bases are TGTGCCAGCAGCTTACAGGACAGTTCCTATGGCTACACCTTC. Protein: CASSLQDSSYGYTF. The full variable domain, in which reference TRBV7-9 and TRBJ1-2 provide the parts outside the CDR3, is DTGVSQNPRHKITKRGQNVTFRCDPISEHNRLYWYRQTLGQGPEFLTYFQNEAQLEKSRLLSDRFSAERPKGSFSTLEIQRTEQGDSAMYLCASSLQDSSYGYTFGSGTRLTVV.

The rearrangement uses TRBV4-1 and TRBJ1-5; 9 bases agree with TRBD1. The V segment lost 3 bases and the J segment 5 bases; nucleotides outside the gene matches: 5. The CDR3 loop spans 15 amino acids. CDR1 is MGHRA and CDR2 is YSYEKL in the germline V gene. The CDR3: CASSQGDREYQPQHF. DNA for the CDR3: TGCGCCAGCAGCCAGGGGGACAGGGAATATCAGCCCCAGCATTTT.

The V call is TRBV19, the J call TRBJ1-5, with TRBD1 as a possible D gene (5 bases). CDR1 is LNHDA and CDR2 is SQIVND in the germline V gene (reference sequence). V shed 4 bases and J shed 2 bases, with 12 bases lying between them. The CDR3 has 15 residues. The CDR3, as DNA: TGTGCCAGTAGTAGACAGAGTTTTGGCAATCAGCCCCAGCATTTT. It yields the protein CASSRQSFGNQPQHF. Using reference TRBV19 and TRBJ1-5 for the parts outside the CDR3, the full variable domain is DGGITQSPKYLFRKEGQNVTLSCEQNLNHDAMYWYRQDPGQGLRLIYYSQIVNDFQKGDIAEGYSVSREKKESFPLTVTSAQKNPTAFYLCASSRQSFGNQPQHFGDGTRLSIL.

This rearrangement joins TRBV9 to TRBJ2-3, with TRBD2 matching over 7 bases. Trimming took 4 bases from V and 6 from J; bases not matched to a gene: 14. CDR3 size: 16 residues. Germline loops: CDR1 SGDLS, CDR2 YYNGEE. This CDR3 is CASSTLSGALGDTQYF. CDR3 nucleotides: TGTGCCAGCAGCACTCTAAGCGGGGCCCTTGGGGATACGCAGTATTTT.

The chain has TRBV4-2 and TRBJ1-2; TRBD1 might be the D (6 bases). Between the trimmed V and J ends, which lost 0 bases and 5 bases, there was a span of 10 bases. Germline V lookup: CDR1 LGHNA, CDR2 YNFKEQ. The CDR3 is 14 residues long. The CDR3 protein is CASSQETGTYGYTF. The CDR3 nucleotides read TGTGCCAGCAGCCAAGAGACAGGTACTTATGGCTACACCTTC.

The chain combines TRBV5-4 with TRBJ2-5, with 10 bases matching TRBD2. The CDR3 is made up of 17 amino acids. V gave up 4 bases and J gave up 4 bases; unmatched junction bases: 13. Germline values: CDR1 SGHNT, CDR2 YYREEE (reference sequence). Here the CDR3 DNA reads TGTGCCAGCAGCCACCAAACTAGCGGGGTAGGGGTAGAGACCCAGTACTTC. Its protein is CASSHQTSGVGVETQYF.

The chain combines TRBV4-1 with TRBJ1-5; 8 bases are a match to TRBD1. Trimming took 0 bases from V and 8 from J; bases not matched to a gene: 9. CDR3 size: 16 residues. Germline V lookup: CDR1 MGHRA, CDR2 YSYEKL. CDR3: CASSQEGQVRGEPQHF. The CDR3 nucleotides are TGCGCCAGCAGCCAAGAGGGACAGGTCCGCGGGGAGCCCCAGCATTTT.

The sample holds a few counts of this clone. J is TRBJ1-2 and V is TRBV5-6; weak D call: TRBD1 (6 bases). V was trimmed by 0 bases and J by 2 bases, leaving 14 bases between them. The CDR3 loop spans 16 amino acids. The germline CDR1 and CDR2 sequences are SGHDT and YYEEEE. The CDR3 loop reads CASSLATGMGNYGYTF. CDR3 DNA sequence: TGTGCCAGCAGCTTGGCCACAGGGATGGGAAACTATGGCTACACCTTC.

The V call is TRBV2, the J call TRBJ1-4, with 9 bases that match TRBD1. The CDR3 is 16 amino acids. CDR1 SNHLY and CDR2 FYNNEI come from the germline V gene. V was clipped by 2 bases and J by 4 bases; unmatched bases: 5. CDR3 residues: CASSERGDRVNEKLFF. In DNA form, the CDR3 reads TGTGCCAGCAGTGAAAGGGGGGACAGGGTTAATGAAAAACTGTTTTTT. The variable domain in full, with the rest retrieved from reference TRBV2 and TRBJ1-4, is EPEVTQTPSHQVTQMGQEVILRCVPISNHLYFYWYRQILGQKVEFLVSFYNNEISEKSEIFDDQFSVERPDGSNFTLKIRSTKLEDSAMYFCASSERGDRVNEKLFFGSGTQLSVL.

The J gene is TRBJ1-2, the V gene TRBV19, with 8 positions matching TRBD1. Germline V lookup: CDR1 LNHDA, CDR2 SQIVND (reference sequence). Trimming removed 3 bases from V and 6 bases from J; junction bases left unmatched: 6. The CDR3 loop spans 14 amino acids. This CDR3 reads CASSITGQGDGYTF. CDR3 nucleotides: TGTGCCAGTAGTATCACCGGACAGGGTGATGGCTACACCTTC.

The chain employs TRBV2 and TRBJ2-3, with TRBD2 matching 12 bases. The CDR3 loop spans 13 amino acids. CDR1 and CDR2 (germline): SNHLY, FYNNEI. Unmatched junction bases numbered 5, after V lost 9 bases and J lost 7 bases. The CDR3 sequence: CASGTSGWNTQYF. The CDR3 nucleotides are TGTGCCAGTGGGACTAGCGGGTGGAATACGCAGTATTTT.